The 30 T cell receptor beta chains presented below share a single source sample, sequenced in a study of regulatory T cells in long-lasting Graves disease. Investigators prepared the TCR beta libraries by applying iRepertoire HTBI primers and Arm-PCR of CDR3 regions. Using its own MiXCR run on the multiplex PCR reads, TCRdb lists one record per CDR3 protein. The sample yields about 450,000 distinct CDR3 sequences, about 20% seen once. Time point defined: persistent/refractory GD, antithyroid drugs over 5 years with positive TRAb. TCR sequences were obtained from RNA taken from PBMCs. The specimen was peripheral blood mononuclear cells (PBMCs), collected when the disease was refractory, from a patient treated with antithyroid drugs. These receptor sequences come from a female donor with Graves disease.

This clonotype appeared a few times. V and J are TRBV6-1 and TRBJ1-5; D gene unclear. CDR3 length equals 14 residues. CDR1 and CDR2 (germline): MNHNS, SASEGT. Trimming removed 5 bases from V and 9 bases from J, with 17 bases in between. The CDR3 DNA reads as TGTGCCAGCAGTCTACCGGGATCCACGAGGCCCCAGCATTTT. Amino acid sequence: CASSLPGSTRPQHF.

This clonotype was seen a few times. The chain employs TRBV6-4 and TRBJ2-3, with D perhaps assigned TRBD1 or TRBD2 (7 bases each). This CDR3 is 16 amino acids long. V lost 0 bases, J lost 2 bases, and 12 bases lay in between. CDR1 is MRHNA, CDR2 SNTAGT, per germline. This CDR3 is CASSDSGEGATDTQYF. The CDR3 coding sequence is TGTGCCAGCAGTGACTCGGGGGAGGGGGCCACAGATACGCAGTATTTT.

There are a few counts of this clonotype. The chain joins TRBV27 to TRBJ2-7, with D perhaps given as TRBD1 or TRBD2 (6 bases each). Trimming pared 0 bases from V and 0 bases from J, leaving 12 bases between. CDR1 and CDR2 from the germline V gene are MNHEY and SMNVEV (reference sequence). The CDR3 length is 16 residues. Written as DNA, the CDR3 is TGTGCCAGCAGTTTATCGATCGGGGGCAGCTCCTACGAGCAGTACTTC. Translating gives CASSLSIGGSSYEQYF.

This clonotype has a handful of counts. This chain connects TRBV10-3 to TRBJ1-1; TRBD1 agrees at 8 bases. The CDR3 consists of 14 residues. The V and J ends lost 5 bases and 0 bases, in that order; junction bases with no gene match: 2. Germline loops: CDR1 ENHRY, CDR2 SYGVKD. CDR3 amino acids: CAISRQGMNTEAFF. The DNA of the CDR3 is TGTGCCATCAGTCGACAGGGGATGAACACTGAAGCTTTCTTT.

The chain recombines TRBV28 with TRBJ2-3, with a weak D call TRBD2 (6 bases). This CDR3 has 13 residues. Germline CDR1 and CDR2: MDHEN and SYDVKM. V gave up 5 bases and J gave up 6 bases, with 12 bases separating them. Here the CDR3 DNA reads TGTGCCAGCAGTGTCGGGAGTACGGATACGCAGTATTTT. This encodes CASSVGSTDTQYF.

This clonotype was observed at least ten times. The chain links TRBV2 to TRBJ1-5; D gene uncertain. Germline values: CDR1 SNHLY, CDR2 FYNNEI. CDR3 size: 13 residues. V lost 1 base, J lost 6 bases, and 7 bases lay in between. DNA for the CDR3: TGTGCCAGCAGTGAAGACCGAACTCAGCCCCAGCATTTT. Translating gives CASSEDRTQPQHF.

A single count supports this clonotype. This chain joins TRBV6-1 and TRBJ1-1; the match to TRBD1 covers 10 bases. The V segment lost 7 bases and the J segment 0 bases; nucleotides outside the gene matches: 17. CDR1 is MNHNS, CDR2 SASEGT, per germline. The CDR3 loop spans 19 amino acids. This CDR3 reads CASTRTGGSRRGMNTEAFF. The CDR3 DNA reads TGTGCCAGCACCAGGACAGGGGGAAGTCGGCGTGGAATGAACACTGAAGCTTTCTTT.

The chain links TRBV13 to TRBJ1-3, with D unclear. CDR3 length: 14 amino acids. Trimming removed 5 bases at V and 4 bases at J, with 12 bases between. CDR1 is PRHDT, CDR2 FYEKMQ, per germline (reference sequence). Here the CDR3 reads CASSRAGSGNTIYF. The CDR3 DNA is TGTGCCAGCAGCCGAGCAGGTTCGGGAAACACCATATATTTT.

V is TRBV28 and J is TRBJ2-3, with a weak D call TRBD1 (7 bases). Trimming took off 6 bases at V and 4 bases at J, with 11 bases between the two ends. The germline gives CDR1 MDHEN, CDR2 SYDVKM. The CDR3 spans 13 residues. The CDR3, as DNA: TGTGCCAGCAGAGGAGGGGGCCCAGATACGCAGTATTTT. Its translation is CASRGGGPDTQYF.

The V and J genes are TRBV5-6 and TRBJ2-5; 9 bases are a match to TRBD2. Germline assignment: CDR1 SGHDT and CDR2 YYEEEE. J was trimmed by 4 bases and V by 3 bases; bases with no gene match: 13. The CDR3 spans 17 residues. The CDR3 DNA reads TGTGCCAGCAGCTCGATAGCGGGAGCCGGTTTCAGAGAGACCCAGTACTTC. This translates into CASSSIAGAGFRETQYF.

This clonotype has only a few counts. The gene calls are TRBV29-1 and TRBJ2-7; tentatively, D is TRBD1 or TRBD2 (5 bases each). The germline V and J ends were trimmed by 0 bases and 1 base, with 16 bases remaining between them. CDR1 SQVTM and CDR2 ANQGSEA come from the germline V gene. CDR3 length equals 16 residues. DNA of the CDR3: TGCAGCGTTGAAGATCATGGGCAGGGACCTTCCTACGAGCAGTACTTC. Its translation is CSVEDHGQGPSYEQYF.

This clonotype has at least ten counts. This chain's CDR3 is CASSPSTPYEQYF. The CDR3, as DNA: TGTGCCAGCAGCCCATCGACTCCCTACGAGCAGTACTTC. V gene TRBV11-2 combines with J gene TRBJ2-7; no reliable D call. The CDR3 runs to 13 residues. Trimming left V 5 bases short and J 2 bases short, with 10 bases between. The germline V gene has CDR1 SGHAT and CDR2 FQNNGV.

A note on this clonotype: A much more abundant neighbour one base away suggests this may be a read error. V and J are TRBV28 and TRBJ2-7; possibly TRBD2 for D (5 bases). This CDR3 comprises 13 residues. Looked up from germline, CDR1 is MDHEN and CDR2 is SYDVKM. The V end lost 4 bases, the J end lost 7 bases, and 14 bases lay between the germline ends. In DNA form, the CDR3 reads TGTGCCAGCAGTTCCCACCCGACGGGGGAGCAGTACTTC. This encodes CASSSHPTGEQYF. Filled out from reference TRBV28 and TRBJ2-7, the complete variable domain reads DVKVTQSSRYLVKRTGEKVFLECVQDMDHENMFWYRQDPGLGLRLIYFSYDVKMKEKGDIPEGYSVSREKKERFSLILESASTNQTSMYLCASSSHPTGEQYFGPGTRLTVT.

V is TRBV11-2 and J is TRBJ2-1, with D perhaps TRBD2 (6 bases). Germline V gene sequence: CDR1 SGHAT, CDR2 FQNNGV. The V and J ends lost 5 bases and 0 bases respectively, with 11 bases between them. CDR3 size: 15 residues. The CDR3, as DNA: TGTGCCAGCAGCCGGGGGTCTAGCTCCTACAATGAGCAGTTCTTC. It yields the protein CASSRGSSSYNEQFF.

This sequence joins TRBV4-1 and TRBJ2-7; TRBD2 matches 14 bases. V gave up 0 bases and J gave up 4 bases; unmatched junction bases: 2. Germline V gene lookup returns CDR1 MGHRA and CDR2 YSYEKL. The CDR3 runs 16 residues. CDR3 protein: CASSQDGTSGGYEQYF. For the CDR3, the DNA is TGCGCCAGCAGCCAAGATGGGACTAGCGGGGGTTACGAGCAGTACTTC.

This chain joins TRBV30 and TRBJ2-2; a possible D gene is TRBD2 (6 bases). Deletions cut 0 bases from V and 8 bases from J, with 25 bases between. The length of the CDR3 is 18 residues. Germline lookup yields CDR1 GTSNPN and CDR2 SVGIG (reference sequence). The chain's CDR3 is CAWSVLVNDRQTRGELFF. The CDR3 bases are TGTGCCTGGAGTGTACTGGTTAATGATAGACAGACTAGGGGGGAGCTGTTTTTT.

This clonotype occurred many times. The chain carries TRBV30 and TRBJ2-7; TRBD1 is a possible D gene (6 bases). V was trimmed by 1 base and J by 5 bases, leaving 6 bases between them. The CDR3 is 11 residues long. Germline CDR1 and CDR2: GTSNPN and SVGIG (reference sequence). CDR3 in amino acids: CAWSAGDEQYF. The DNA for the CDR3 is TGTGCCTGGAGTGCAGGGGACGAGCAGTACTTC.

This clonotype has only a few counts. This chain links TRBV24-1 with TRBJ2-7; D is uncertain. Deletions cut 3 bases from V and 5 bases from J, with 10 bases between. CDR1 and CDR2 (germline): KGHDR, SFDVKD. This CDR3 comprises 13 residues. The CDR3 loop reads CATSDDRLDEQYF. DNA for the CDR3: TGTGCCACCAGTGATGACCGATTGGACGAGCAGTACTTC.

The chain uses TRBV29-1 and TRBJ1-3; D not certain. V gave up 0 bases and J gave up 0 bases, with 15 bases separating them. Germline V CDR1 and CDR2: SQVTM, ANQGSEA. The CDR3 consists of 17 residues. In nucleotides, the CDR3 is TGCAGCGTTGAAGATCTGGCAGGCACGAGCTCTGGAAACACCATATATTTT. It is translated as CSVEDLAGTSSGNTIYF.

This rearrangement joins TRBV20-1 to TRBJ1-5; TRBD1 might be the D (6 bases). From germline, CDR1 is DFQATT and CDR2 SNEGSKA (reference sequence). Trimming stripped 2 bases from V and 5 bases from J, with 25 bases between. This CDR3 region has 18 residues. The CDR3 DNA reads TGCAGTGCTAGAATGGGCCCCCATAGACCCGGGGGCCATCAGCCCCAGCATTTT. It is translated as CSARMGPHRPGGHQPQHF.

There are many counts of this clonotype. CDR3 bases: TGTGCCAGCAGTGACTTGGACAGGGGAGGCTACACCTTC. It specifies CASSDLDRGGYTF. The chain couples TRBV6-1 to TRBJ1-2, with TRBD1 matching 9 bases. The germline gives CDR1 MNHNS, CDR2 SASEGT. The CDR3 length is 13 residues. Germline trimming cut 3 bases from V and 8 bases from J; bases unmatched to any gene: 4.

Concerning this clonotype: With a much larger clone just one base away, this may be a read error. The rearrangement uses TRBV14 and TRBJ2-5, with no clear D. The germline V gene encodes CDR1 SGHDN and CDR2 FVKESK. The CDR3 runs to 13 residues. In nucleotides, the CDR3 is TGTGCCAGCAGCCTCTCCAGGAAAGAGACCAAGTACTTC. This encodes CASSLSRKETKYF.

This clonotype was seen ten or more times. This CDR3 is CASSLVGSGGGGETQYF. CDR3 coding DNA: TGTGCCAGCAGCTTAGTGGGTAGCGGGGGCGGCGGTGAGACCCAGTACTTC. This sequence joins TRBV11-2 and TRBJ2-5, with 9 bases that match TRBD2. Germline CDR1 reads SGHAT; CDR2 reads FQNNGV. The CDR3 is 17 amino acids. Trimming removed 1 base from V and 5 bases from J; junction bases left unmatched: 11.

A few counts support this clonotype. This chain links TRBV2 with TRBJ2-2; TRBD2 matches 14 bases. The CDR3 contains 15 residues. Germline V CDR1 and CDR2: SNHLY, FYNNEI. V trimming: 6 bases; J trimming: 7 bases; junction bases outside the gene matches: 4. For the CDR3, the DNA is TGTGCCAGCAGGCAGACTAGCGGGAGGGGCGGGGAGCTGTTTTTT. It specifies CASRQTSGRGGELFF.

This clonotype was seen ten or more times. V gene TRBV15 combines with J gene TRBJ2-5; D is ambiguous. The CDR3 length is 12 residues. V was shortened by 3 bases and J by 5 bases, with 7 bases between the two germline ends. Germline CDR1 LNHNV, CDR2 YYDKDF (reference sequence). The CDR3 region has the DNA TGTGCCACCAGCAGGAACCTCGAGACCCAGTACTTC. Its protein is CATSRNLETQYF.

This clonotype appeared a few times. V and J are TRBV6-1 and TRBJ2-7, with D possibly matching TRBD2 (5 bases). Germline assignment: CDR1 MNHNS and CDR2 SASEGT. The length of the CDR3 is 15 residues. Trimming cost V 8 bases and J 0 bases, with 17 bases left between them. In DNA form, the CDR3 reads TGTGCCAGCGGAAAAAGCGGCTCCTACTCCTACGAGCAGTACTTC. Amino acid sequence: CASGKSGSYSYEQYF.

This clonotype appeared many times. V and J are TRBV6-1 and TRBJ1-6, with TRBD1 identical over 8 bases. Germline V gene sequence: CDR1 MNHNS, CDR2 SASEGT. CDR3 size: 15 residues. J was trimmed by 11 bases and V by 10 bases; bases with no gene match: 16. The CDR3 here is CANRPETGDGAPLHF. The CDR3 nucleotides are TGTGCCAACCGACCAGAGACAGGGGACGGGGCACCCCTCCACTTT.

This clonotype appeared a few times. The chain couples TRBV13 to TRBJ2-5; no clear D gene. Germline assignment: CDR1 PRHDT and CDR2 FYEKMQ (reference sequence). Trimming cost V 4 bases and J 1 base, with 10 bases left between them. The CDR3 sequence is 14 residues long. The CDR3 nucleotides read TGTGCCAGCAGCTCGAGGCGGAGCCAAGAGACCCAGTACTTC. As protein: CASSSRRSQETQYF.

This clonotype has at least ten counts. This chain uses TRBV5-6 with TRBJ2-7, with TRBD2 matching 13 bases. Germline CDR1 reads SGHDT; CDR2 reads YYEEEE. Trimming took 3 bases from V and 7 from J; bases not matched to a gene: 10. The CDR3 sequence is 16 residues long. CDR3 sequence (DNA): TGTGCCAGCAGCTCACTGACTAGCGGGAGGTCGTTGGAGCAGTACTTC. It translates to CASSSLTSGRSLEQYF.

In regard to this clonotype: Possible read error: a much larger clone is one base away. The chain couples TRBV12-3 or TRBV12-4 to TRBJ2-2; D remains unclear. The CDR3 totals 13 residues. Trimming pared 11 bases from V and 1 base from J, leaving 11 bases between. The CDR3 nucleotides are TGTGCCGCCCAGCCGGGGAACACCGGGGAGCTGTTTTTT. This gives the protein CAAQPGNTGELFF.